The source of this T cell receptor (beta chain) is a study of shared clonotypes between healthy human individuals. Measured with immunoSEQ multiplex PCR; TCRdb has only the in-frame clones, and not every one. Of a few hundred thousand clones listed, less than 98% are singletons. The TCR comes from a woman younger than 45 in good health. The source material was naive CD4+ T cells sorted from blood. Regarding subset: CD45RA+ positively selected.

The CDR3 DNA sequence: TGTGCCAGCAGCTTAATACAGGGGGCGGCTAATGAAAAACTGTTTTTT. Translated: CASSLIQGAANEKLFF. The J gene is TRBJ1-4, the V gene TRBV7-8; TRBD1 matches 9 bases. CDR3 length: 16 amino acids. Germline CDR1 and CDR2: SGHVS and FQNEAQ. V shed 2 bases and J 3 bases; nucleotides not matched to a gene: 4. Full variable domain (outside the CDR3, taken from reference TRBV7-8 and TRBJ1-4): GAGVSQSPRYKVAKRGQDVALRCDPISGHVSLFWYQQALGQGPEFLTYFQNEAQLDKSGLPSDRFFAERPEGSVSTLKIQRTQQEDSAVYLCASSLIQGAANEKLFFGSGTQLSVL.